This entry is about one T cell receptor beta chain. Antigen: not known. These data are taken from a study of beta chain features in type 1 diabetes. The CDR3 totals 17 residues. Germline lookup yields CDR1 WSHSY and CDR2 SAAADI. Trimming cost V 4 bases and J 8 bases; bases outside gene matches: 17. Sequenced material consisted of expressed TCRB transcripts (all of the isolated RNA was reverse transcribed). Assay used: immunoSEQ multiplex PCR; TCRdb lists only in-frame clones, some missing. The sample holds a few hundred thousand clones, about 15% seen once. Findings and limits, study-wide: The study found moderately but significantly shorter TCRB CDR3s in all four CD4+ subsets of Type 1 diabetes patients. Naive, central memory and regulatory TCRB repertoires appeared more similar among patients than healthy donors.

The authors sorted CD4+ naive, central memory, regulatory and stem cell-like memory cells via CD45RO/CCR7/CD25/CD127/CD95/CD27. The clonotype comes from a man aged 30-40 years with type 1 diabetes. This chain links TRBV10-2 with TRBJ2-1; 7 bases match TRBD2. The sample comprised naive CD4+ T cells from blood. CDR3 coding DNA: TGCGCCAGCAGTGTTTCTGTGTGGGCGGGAGCTCGCCATGAGCAGTTCTTC. Translation gives CASSVSVWAGARHEQFF.